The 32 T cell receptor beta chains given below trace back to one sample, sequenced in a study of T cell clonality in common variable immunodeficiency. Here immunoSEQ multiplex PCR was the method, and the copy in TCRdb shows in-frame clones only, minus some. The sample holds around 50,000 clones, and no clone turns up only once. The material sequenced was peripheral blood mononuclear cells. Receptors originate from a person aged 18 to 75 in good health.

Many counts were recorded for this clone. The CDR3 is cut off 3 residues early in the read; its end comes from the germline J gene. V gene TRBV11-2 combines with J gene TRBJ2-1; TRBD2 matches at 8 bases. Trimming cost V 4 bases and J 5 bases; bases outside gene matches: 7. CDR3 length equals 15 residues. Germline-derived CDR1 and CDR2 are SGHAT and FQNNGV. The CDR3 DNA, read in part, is TGTGCCAGCAGCTCCGGGAGGGGGACGCACAATGAG. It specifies CASSSGRGTHNE. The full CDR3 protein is CASSSGRGTHNEQFF.

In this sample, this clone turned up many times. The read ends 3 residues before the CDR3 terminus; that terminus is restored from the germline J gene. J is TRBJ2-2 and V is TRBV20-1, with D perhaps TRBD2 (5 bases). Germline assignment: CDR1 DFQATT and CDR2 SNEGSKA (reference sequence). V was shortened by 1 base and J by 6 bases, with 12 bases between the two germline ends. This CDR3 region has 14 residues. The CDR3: CSARVGSEAGELFF. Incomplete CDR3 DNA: TGCAGTGCTAGAGTGGGTAGCGAGGCCGGGGAG.

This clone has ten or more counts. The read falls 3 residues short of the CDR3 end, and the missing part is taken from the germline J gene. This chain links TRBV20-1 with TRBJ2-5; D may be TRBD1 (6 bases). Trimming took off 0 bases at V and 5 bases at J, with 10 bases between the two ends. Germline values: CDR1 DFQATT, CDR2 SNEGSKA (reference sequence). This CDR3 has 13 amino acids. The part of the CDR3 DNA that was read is TGCAGTGCTAGAGAGCCGCAGGGGGAGACC. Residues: CSAREPQGET. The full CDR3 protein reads CSAREPQGETQYF.

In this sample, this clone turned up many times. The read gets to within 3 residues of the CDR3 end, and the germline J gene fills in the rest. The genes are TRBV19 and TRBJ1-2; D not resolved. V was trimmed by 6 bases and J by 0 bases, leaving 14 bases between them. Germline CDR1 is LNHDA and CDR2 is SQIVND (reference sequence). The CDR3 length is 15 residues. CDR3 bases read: TGTGCCAGTAGCCCCCGTGGAGCGGCTAACTATGGC. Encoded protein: CASSPRGAANYG. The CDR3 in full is CASSPRGAANYGYTF.

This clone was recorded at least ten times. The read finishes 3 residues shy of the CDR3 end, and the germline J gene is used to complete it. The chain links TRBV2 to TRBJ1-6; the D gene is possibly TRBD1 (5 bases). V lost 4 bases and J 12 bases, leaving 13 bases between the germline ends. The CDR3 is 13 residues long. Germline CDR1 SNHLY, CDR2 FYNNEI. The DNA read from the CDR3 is TGTGCCAGCAGTGTAGGCACCCAGGGACCC. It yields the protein CASSVGTQGP. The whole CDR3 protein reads CASSVGTQGPLHF.

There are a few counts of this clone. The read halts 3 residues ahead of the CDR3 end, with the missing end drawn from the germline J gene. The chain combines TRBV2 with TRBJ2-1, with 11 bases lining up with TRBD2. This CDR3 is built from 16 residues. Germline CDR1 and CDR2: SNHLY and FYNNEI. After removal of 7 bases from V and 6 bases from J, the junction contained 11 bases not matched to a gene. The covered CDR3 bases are TGTGCCAGCACGTTGGGAGAGGGACTAGCGGTCAATGAG. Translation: CASTLGEGLAVNE. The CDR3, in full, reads CASTLGEGLAVNEQFF. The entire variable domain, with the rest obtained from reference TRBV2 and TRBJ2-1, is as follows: EPEVTQTPSHQVTQMGQEVILRCVPISNHLYFYWYRQILGQKVEFLVSFYNNEISEKSEIFDDQFSVERPDGSNFTLKIRSTKLEDSAMYFCASTLGEGLAVNEQFFGPGTRLTVL.

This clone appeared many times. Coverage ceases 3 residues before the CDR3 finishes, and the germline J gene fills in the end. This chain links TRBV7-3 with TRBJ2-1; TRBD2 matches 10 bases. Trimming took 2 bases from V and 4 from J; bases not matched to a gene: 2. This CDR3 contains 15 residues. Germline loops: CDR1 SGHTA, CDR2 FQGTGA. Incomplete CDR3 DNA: TGTGCCAGCAGCTTAGGGACTAGCGAGTACAATGAG. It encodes CASSLGTSEYNE. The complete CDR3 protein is CASSLGTSEYNEQFF.

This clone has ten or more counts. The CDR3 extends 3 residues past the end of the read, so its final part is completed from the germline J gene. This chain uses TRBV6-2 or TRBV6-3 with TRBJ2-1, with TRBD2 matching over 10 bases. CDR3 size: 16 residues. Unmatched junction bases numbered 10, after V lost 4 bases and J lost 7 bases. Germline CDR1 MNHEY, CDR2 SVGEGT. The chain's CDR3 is CASSSYSSGRLNEQFF. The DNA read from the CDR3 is TGTGCCAGCAGTTCCTACTCTAGCGGGAGATTAAATGAG.

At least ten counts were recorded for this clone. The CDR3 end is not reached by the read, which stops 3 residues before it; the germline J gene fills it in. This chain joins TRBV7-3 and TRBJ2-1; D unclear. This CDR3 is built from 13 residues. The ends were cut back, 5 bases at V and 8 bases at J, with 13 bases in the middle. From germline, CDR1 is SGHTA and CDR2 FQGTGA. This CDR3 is CASSPSPGYEQFF. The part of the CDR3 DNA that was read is TGTGCCAGCAGCCCCTCCCCCGGTTATGAG.

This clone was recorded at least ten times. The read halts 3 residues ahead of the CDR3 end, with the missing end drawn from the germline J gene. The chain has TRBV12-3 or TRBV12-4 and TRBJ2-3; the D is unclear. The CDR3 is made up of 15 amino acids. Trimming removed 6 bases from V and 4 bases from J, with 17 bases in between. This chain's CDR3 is CASSTLKGGADTQYF. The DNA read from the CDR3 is TGTGCCAGCAGCACATTAAAAGGCGGTGCAGATACG.

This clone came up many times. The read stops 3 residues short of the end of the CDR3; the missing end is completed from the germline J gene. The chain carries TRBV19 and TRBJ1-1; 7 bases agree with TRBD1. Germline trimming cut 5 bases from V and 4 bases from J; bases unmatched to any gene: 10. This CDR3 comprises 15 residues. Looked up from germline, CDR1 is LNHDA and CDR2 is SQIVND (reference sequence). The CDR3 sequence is CASSAPYRGITEAFF. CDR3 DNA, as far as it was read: TGTGCCAGTAGTGCACCTTACAGGGGTATCACTGAA.

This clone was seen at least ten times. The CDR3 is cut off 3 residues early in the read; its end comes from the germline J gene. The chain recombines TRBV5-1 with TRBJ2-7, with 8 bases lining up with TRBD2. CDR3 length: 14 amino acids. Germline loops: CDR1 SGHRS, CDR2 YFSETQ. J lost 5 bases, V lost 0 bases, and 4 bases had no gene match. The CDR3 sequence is CASSLEAGDHEQYF. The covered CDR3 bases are TGCGCCAGCAGCTTGGAAGCGGGAGACCACGAG.

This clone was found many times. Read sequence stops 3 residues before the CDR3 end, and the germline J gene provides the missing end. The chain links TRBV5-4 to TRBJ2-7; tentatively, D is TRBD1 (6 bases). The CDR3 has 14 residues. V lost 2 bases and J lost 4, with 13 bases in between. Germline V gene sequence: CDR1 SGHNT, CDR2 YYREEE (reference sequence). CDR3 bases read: TGTGCCAGCAGCTTAGGGGGTGTAGAATACGAG. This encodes CASSLGGVEYE. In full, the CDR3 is CASSLGGVEYEQYF.

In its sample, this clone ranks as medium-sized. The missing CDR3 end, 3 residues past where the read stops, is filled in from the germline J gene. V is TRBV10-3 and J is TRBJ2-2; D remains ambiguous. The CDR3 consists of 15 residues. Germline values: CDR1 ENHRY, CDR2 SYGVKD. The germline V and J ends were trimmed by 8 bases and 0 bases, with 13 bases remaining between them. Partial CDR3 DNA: TGTGCCATCCAACCAACTGATACGAACACCGGGGAG. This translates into CAIQPTDTNTGE. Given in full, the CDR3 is CAIQPTDTNTGELFF.

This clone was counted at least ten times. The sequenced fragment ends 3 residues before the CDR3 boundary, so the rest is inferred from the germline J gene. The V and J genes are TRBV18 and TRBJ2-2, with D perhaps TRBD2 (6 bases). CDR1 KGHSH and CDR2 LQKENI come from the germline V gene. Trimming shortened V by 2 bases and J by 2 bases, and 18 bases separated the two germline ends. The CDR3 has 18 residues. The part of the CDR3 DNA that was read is TGTGCCAGCTCACCAAGAGCTTTGCCTAGCGCCAACACCGGGGAG. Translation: CASSPRALPSANTGE. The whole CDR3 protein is CASSPRALPSANTGELFF.

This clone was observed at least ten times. CDR3 DNA, as far as it was read: TGTGCCAGCAGTGAGGGACAGGGGCTGAACACTGAA. It specifies CASSEGQGLNTE. In full, the CDR3 is CASSEGQGLNTEAFF. The chain couples TRBV6-1 to TRBJ1-1; 10 nucleotides agree with TRBD1. From the germline J gene comes the end of the CDR3, since the read stops 3 residues before it. The CDR3 spans 15 residues. V lost 3 bases and J lost 0; bases outside the gene matches: 1. CDR1 MNHNS and CDR2 SASEGT come from the germline V gene.

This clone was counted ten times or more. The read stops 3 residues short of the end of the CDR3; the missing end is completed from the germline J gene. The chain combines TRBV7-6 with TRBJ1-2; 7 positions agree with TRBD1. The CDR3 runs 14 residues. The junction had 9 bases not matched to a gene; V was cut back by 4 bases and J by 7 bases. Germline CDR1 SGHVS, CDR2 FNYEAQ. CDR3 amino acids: CASSSHRQGSGYTF. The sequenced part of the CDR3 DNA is TGTGCCAGCAGCTCTCATCGACAGGGCTCTGGC.

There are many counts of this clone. CDR3 bases read: TGTGCCAGCATCCGCCCAGGGGAGGATGAAAAA. This sequence encodes CASIRPGEDEK. The full CDR3 sequence reads CASIRPGEDEKLFF. This sequence joins TRBV2 and TRBJ1-4, with a possible D match to TRBD1 (6 bases). The CDR3 is cut off 3 residues early in the read; its end comes from the germline J gene. The germline V gene encodes CDR1 SNHLY and CDR2 FYNNEI. The CDR3 runs to 14 residues. The V end lost 7 bases, the J end lost 6 bases, and 15 bases lay between the germline ends.

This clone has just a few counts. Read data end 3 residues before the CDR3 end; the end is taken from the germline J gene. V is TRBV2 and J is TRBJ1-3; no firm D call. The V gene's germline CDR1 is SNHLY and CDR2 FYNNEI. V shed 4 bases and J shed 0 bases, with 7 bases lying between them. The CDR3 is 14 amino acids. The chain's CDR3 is CASSGQSSGNTIYF. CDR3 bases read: TGTGCCAGCAGTGGGCAGAGCTCTGGAAACACC.

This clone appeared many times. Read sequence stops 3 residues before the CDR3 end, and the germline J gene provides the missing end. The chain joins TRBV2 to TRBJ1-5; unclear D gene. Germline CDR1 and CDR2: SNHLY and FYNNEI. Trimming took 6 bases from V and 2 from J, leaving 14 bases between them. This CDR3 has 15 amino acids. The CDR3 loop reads CASSLVVPGNQPQHF. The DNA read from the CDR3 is TGTGCCAGCAGCCTCGTCGTCCCGGGCAATCAGCCC.

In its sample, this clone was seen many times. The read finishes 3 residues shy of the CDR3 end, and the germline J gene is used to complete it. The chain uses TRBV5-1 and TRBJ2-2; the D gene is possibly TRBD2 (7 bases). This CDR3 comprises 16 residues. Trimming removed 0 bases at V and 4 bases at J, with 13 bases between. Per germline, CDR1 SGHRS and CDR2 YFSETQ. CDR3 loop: CASSLVGGRVTGELFF. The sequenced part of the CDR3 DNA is TGCGCCAGCAGCTTGGTCGGGGGGCGAGTCACCGGGGAG.

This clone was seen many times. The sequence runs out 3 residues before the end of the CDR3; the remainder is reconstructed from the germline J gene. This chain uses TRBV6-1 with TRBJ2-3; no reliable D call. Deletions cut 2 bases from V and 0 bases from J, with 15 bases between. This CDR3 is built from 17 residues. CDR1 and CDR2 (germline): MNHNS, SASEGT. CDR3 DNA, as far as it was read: TGTGCCAGCAGTGAACGCCCGGTAGCCTCTAGCACAGATACG. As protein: CASSERPVASSTDT. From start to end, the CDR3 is CASSERPVASSTDTQYF.

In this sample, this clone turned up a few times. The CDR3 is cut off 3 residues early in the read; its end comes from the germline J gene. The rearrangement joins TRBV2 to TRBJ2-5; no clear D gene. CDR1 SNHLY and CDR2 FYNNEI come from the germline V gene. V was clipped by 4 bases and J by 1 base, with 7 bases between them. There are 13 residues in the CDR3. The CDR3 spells CASSGEVQETQYF. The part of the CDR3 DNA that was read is TGTGCCAGCAGTGGTGAGGTCCAAGAGACC.

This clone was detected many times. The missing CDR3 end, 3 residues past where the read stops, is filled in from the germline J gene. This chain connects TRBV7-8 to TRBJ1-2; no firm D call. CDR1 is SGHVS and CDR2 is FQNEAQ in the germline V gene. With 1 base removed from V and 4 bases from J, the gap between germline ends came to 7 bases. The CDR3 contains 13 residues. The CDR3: CASSLGSVYGYTF. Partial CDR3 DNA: TGTGCCAGCAGCTTAGGTTCAGTCTATGGC.

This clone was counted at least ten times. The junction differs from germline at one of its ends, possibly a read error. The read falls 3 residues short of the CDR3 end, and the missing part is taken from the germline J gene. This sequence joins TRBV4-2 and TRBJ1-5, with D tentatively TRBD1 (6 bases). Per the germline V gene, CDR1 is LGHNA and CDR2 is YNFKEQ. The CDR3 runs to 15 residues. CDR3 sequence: CASSPKGGPNQPQHF. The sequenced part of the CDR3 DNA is TGCGCCAGCAGCCCCAAGGGGGGGCCCAATCAGCCC.

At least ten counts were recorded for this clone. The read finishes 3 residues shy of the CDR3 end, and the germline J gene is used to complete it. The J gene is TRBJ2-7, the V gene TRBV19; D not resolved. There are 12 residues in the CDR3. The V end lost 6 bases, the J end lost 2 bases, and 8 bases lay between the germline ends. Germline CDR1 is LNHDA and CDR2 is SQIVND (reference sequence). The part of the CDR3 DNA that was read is TGTGCCAGTAGCGACTTAGCCTACGAG. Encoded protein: CASSDLAYE. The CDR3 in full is CASSDLAYEQYF. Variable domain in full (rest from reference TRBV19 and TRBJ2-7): DGGITQSPKYLFRKEGQNVTLSCEQNLNHDAMYWYRQDPGQGLRLIYYSQIVNDFQKGDIAEGYSVSREKKESFPLTVTSAQKNPTAFYLCASSDLAYEQYFGPGTRLTVT.

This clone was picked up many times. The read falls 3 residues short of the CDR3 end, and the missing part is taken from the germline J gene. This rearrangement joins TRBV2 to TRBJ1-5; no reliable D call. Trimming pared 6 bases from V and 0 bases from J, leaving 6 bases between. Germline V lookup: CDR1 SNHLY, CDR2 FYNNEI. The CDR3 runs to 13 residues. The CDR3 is CASRRDSNQPQHF. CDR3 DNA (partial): TGTGCCAGCAGGCGGGATAGCAATCAGCCC.

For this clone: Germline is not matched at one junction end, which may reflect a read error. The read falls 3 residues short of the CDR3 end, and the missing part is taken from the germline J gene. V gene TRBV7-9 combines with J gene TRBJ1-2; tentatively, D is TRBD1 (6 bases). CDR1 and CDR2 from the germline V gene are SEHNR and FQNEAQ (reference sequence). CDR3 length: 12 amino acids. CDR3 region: CSSSRQGNGYTF. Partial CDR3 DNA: TGTTCCAGCAGCCGTCAGGGGAATGGC.

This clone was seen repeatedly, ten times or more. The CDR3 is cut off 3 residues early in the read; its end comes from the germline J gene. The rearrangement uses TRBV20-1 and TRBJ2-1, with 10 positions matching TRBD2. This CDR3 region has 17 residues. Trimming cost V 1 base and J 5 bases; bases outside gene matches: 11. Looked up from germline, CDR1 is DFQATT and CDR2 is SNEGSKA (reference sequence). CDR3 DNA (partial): TGCAGTGCTAGAGTCGCGACTAGCGGGTGGGGGGACAATGAG. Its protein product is CSARVATSGWGDNE. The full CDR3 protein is CSARVATSGWGDNEQFF.

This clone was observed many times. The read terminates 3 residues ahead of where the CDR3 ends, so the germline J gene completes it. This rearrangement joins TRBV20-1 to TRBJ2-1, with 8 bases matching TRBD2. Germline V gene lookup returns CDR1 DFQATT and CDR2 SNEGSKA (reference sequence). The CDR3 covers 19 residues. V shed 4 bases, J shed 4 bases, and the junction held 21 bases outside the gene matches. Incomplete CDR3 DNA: TGCAGTGCTACCGACTCCGGAGCGGGAGACTTCTTTAAATACAATGAG. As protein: CSATDSGAGDFFKYNE. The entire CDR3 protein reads CSATDSGAGDFFKYNEQFF.

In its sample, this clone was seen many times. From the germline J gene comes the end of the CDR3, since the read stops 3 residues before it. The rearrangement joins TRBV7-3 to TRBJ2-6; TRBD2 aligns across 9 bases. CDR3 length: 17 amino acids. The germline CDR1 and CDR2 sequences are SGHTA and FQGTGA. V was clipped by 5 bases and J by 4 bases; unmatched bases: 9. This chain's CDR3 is CASSLKRGAGGANVLTF. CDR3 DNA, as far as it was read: TGTGCCAGCAGCCTGAAGCGGGGGGCAGGGGGGGCCAACGTC. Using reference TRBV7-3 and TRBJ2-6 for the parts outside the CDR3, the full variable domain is GAGVSQTPSNKVTEKGKYVELRCDPISGHTALYWYRQSLGQGPEFLIYFQGTGAADDSGLPNDRFFAVRPEGSVSTLKIQRTERGDSAVYLCASSLKRGAGGANVLTFGAGSRLTVL.

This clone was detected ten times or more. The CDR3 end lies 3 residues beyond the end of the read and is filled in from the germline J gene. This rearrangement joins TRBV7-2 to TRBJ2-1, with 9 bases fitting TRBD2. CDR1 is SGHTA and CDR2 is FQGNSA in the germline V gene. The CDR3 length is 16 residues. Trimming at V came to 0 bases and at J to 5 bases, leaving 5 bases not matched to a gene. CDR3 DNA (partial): TGTGCCAGCAGCTTAGCGGCAGCGGGAGGTCACAATGAG. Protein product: CASSLAAAGGHNE. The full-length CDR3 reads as CASSLAAAGGHNEQFF. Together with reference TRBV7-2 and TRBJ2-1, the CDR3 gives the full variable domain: GAGVSQSPSNKVTEKGKDVELRCDPISGHTALYWYRQSLGQGLEFLIYFQGNSAPDKSGLPSDRFSAERTGGSVSTLTIQRTQQEDSAVYLCASSLAAAGGHNEQFFGPGTRLTVL.